Below, 29 T cell receptor beta chains from the same sample are listed, as sequenced in a study of blood T cell repertoires in COVID-19. Sequenced by immunoSEQ multiplex PCR; TCRdb stores in-frame clones only, minus some. The repertoire consists of roughly 290,000 clones, with 70% to 85% occurring once and the leading ten covering about 1%. What was sequenced was peripheral blood. These receptors were taken from a human donor with COVID-19, enrolled during active disease. The donor label of this sample is uncertain.

The chain joins TRBV28 to TRBJ1-2; 12 bases fit TRBD1. V lost 3 bases, J lost 6 bases, and 8 bases stayed unmatched. The CDR3 loop spans 16 amino acids. Germline V gene data show CDR1 as MDHEN and CDR2 as SYDVKM. The CDR3 nucleotides are TGTGCCAGCAGTTTCATTCCCGGGACAGGGGGCCATGGCTACACCTTC. The encoded protein is CASSFIPGTGGHGYTF.

The CDR3 reads CASTMYVDYGYTF. Written as DNA, the CDR3 is TGTGCCAGTACGATGTACGTAGACTATGGCTACACCTTC. V usage is TRBV19 and J usage is TRBJ1-2, with D unresolved. The CDR3 has 13 residues. Trimming shortened V by 7 bases and J by 3 bases, and 12 bases separated the two germline ends. Germline CDR1 reads LNHDA; CDR2 reads SQIVND (reference sequence).

This rearrangement joins TRBV11-2 to TRBJ2-2; 8 bases fit TRBD2. CDR1 SGHAT and CDR2 FQNNGV come from the germline V gene. CDR3 length: 16 residues. V was pared by 2 bases and J by 5 bases, with 7 bases of the junction left unmatched. CDR3 sequence: CASSLKGGGFTGELFF. CDR3 DNA: TGTGCCAGCAGCTTAAAGGGCGGGGGGTTTACCGGGGAGCTGTTTTTT.

The V call is TRBV11-3, the J call TRBJ2-3, with unresolved D. The CDR3 contains 14 residues. Trimming cost V 1 base and J 3 bases, with 8 bases left between them. Germline V gene data show CDR1 as SGHNT and CDR2 as YENEEA. The CDR3 sequence: CASSLGPPTDTQYF. The CDR3 DNA is TGTGCCAGCAGCTTAGGGCCCCCTACAGATACGCAGTATTTT.

The V and J genes are TRBV5-1 and TRBJ2-2; D uncertain. The CDR3 covers 15 residues. V lost 0 bases and J 5 bases, leaving 11 bases between the germline ends. Germline lookup yields CDR1 SGHRS and CDR2 YFSETQ. The CDR3 loop reads CASSLDAGRTGELFF. DNA of the CDR3: TGCGCCAGCAGCTTGGACGCAGGAAGGACCGGGGAGCTGTTTTTT.

The V and J genes are TRBV6-6 and TRBJ2-3; the D is unclear. V lost 5 bases to trimming and J lost 1 base, with 19 bases between them. This CDR3 is 17 amino acids long. The V gene's germline CDR1 is MNHNY and CDR2 SVGAGI (reference sequence). CDR3 region: CASSLIEALDGTDTQYF. The CDR3 region has the DNA TGTGCCAGCAGTCTCATCGAAGCGCTTGACGGCACAGATACGCAGTATTTT.

The chain has TRBV10-3 and TRBJ2-2, with TRBD2 matching 8 bases. The germline V gene encodes CDR1 ENHRY and CDR2 SYGVKD. J lost 4 bases, V lost 7 bases, and 8 bases had no gene match. This CDR3 is 15 amino acids long. CDR3 sequence (DNA): TGTGCCATCACTTGGGCTAGCGGGTCCACCGGGGAGCTGTTTTTT. It specifies CAITWASGSTGELFF.

CDR3 protein: CASSLYGTSAGTGELFF. The CDR3 DNA is TGTGCCAGCAGTTTATATGGGACTAGCGCGGGCACCGGGGAGCTGTTTTTT. The chain recombines TRBV28 with TRBJ2-2, with TRBD2 identical over 10 bases. The CDR3 covers 17 residues. Looked up from germline, CDR1 is MDHEN and CDR2 is SYDVKM. With 1 base clipped from V and 4 bases from J, the junction kept 6 bases outside the gene matches.

This chain connects TRBV29-1 to TRBJ1-1; weak D call: TRBD1 (5 bases). V shed 7 bases and J shed 1 base, with 16 bases lying between them. Germline CDR1 is SQVTM and CDR2 is ANQGSEA. CDR3 size: 14 residues. The CDR3 nucleotides are TGCAGCGCCTCAAAGGGACTCGAGAACACTGAAGCTTTCTTT. Amino acid sequence: CSASKGLENTEAFF.

This clone was picked up one time. A clone one base away is much larger, so this may be a read error. The same CDR3 also results from other DNA sequences found in this sample. The chain's CDR3 is CASSLAGTSGYNEQFF. The DNA for the CDR3 is TGTGCCAGCAGCTTAGCTGGGACTAGCGGTTACAATGAGCAGTTCTTC. The chain has TRBV7-2 and TRBJ2-1; 11 nucleotides line up with TRBD2. Germline CDR1 reads SGHTA; CDR2 reads FQGNSA. CDR3 length: 16 amino acids. Trimming took 0 bases from V and 4 from J; bases not matched to a gene: 2.

The rearrangement links TRBV3-1 (or the pseudogene TRBV3-2) to TRBJ1-1; perhaps TRBD1 as D (6 bases). V lost 4 bases, J lost 4 bases, and 13 bases lay in between. Per germline, CDR1 LGHDT and CDR2 YNNKEL (reference sequence). CDR3 length equals 14 residues. The CDR3: CASSPQGFGTEAFF. As DNA, the CDR3 is TGTGCCAGCAGCCCTCAGGGGTTCGGCACTGAAGCTTTCTTT.

This clone has just one count. The chain carries TRBV19 and TRBJ2-2; D ambiguous. The length of the CDR3 is 16 residues. Germline CDR1 LNHDA, CDR2 SQIVND (reference sequence). Trimming took off 5 bases at V and 5 bases at J, with 18 bases between the two ends. In DNA form, the CDR3 reads TGTGCCAGTAGTCTCAGAGGCGGCTCGGAGACCGGGGAGCTGTTTTTT. It translates to CASSLRGGSETGELFF.

This rearrangement joins TRBV30 to TRBJ1-1, with D possibly being TRBD1 (6 bases). V was pared by 2 bases and J by 8 bases, with 9 bases between. CDR3 length: 11 residues. CDR1 is GTSNPN and CDR2 is SVGIG in the germline V gene (reference sequence). CDR3 in amino acids: CAWSRTAEAFF. CDR3 bases: TGTGCCTGGAGTCGGACAGCAGAAGCTTTCTTT.

The chain combines TRBV24-1 with TRBJ2-1, with D perhaps TRBD1 (6 bases). Germline V gene lookup returns CDR1 KGHDR and CDR2 SFDVKD. The CDR3 is 16 residues long. Deletions cut 4 bases from V and 1 base from J, with 13 bases between. The CDR3 DNA reads TGTGCCACCAGTGAGCACAGGGTAGGGTCCTACAATGAGCAGTTCTTC. Its translation is CATSEHRVGSYNEQFF.

This clone was seen a few times. The chain is built from TRBV11-2 and TRBJ1-6; 9 bases align to TRBD1. This CDR3 is 19 amino acids long. Germline V CDR1 and CDR2: SGHAT, FQNNGV. Trimming removed 5 bases from V and 10 bases from J; junction bases left unmatched: 21. CDR3 sequence: CASSDRDRVSRREKSPLHF. The CDR3 DNA follows: TGTGCCAGCAGCGACCGGGACAGGGTTAGTAGGAGAGAGAAATCACCCCTCCACTTT.

The chain has TRBV5-1 and TRBJ2-1, with 8 nucleotides matching TRBD1. With 1 base clipped from V and 3 bases from J, the junction kept 3 bases outside the gene matches. The CDR3 is 15 residues long. Per the germline V gene, CDR1 is SGHRS and CDR2 is YFSETQ. The CDR3 is CASSLTGGFYNEQFF. CDR3 nucleotide sequence: TGCGCCAGCAGCTTGACAGGGGGATTCTACAATGAGCAGTTCTTC.

The chain combines TRBV5-1 with TRBJ2-1; 9 bases agree with TRBD1. Trimming at V came to 5 bases and at J to 2 bases, leaving 8 bases not matched to a gene. There are 16 residues in the CDR3. Germline V gene sequence: CDR1 SGHRS, CDR2 YFSETQ. CDR3 protein: CASRDLTGGAYNEQFF. CDR3 nucleotide sequence: TGCGCCAGCAGAGACCTCACAGGGGGCGCCTACAATGAGCAGTTCTTC.

The chain links TRBV6-2 or TRBV6-3 to TRBJ2-2; tentatively, D is TRBD1 (6 bases). V lost 2 bases and J 3 bases, leaving 13 bases between the germline ends. Germline values: CDR1 MNHEY, CDR2 SVGEGT. The CDR3 loop spans 16 amino acids. The CDR3 loop is CASSYPRGPDTGELFF. In DNA form, the CDR3 reads TGTGCCAGCAGTTACCCCAGGGGACCGGACACCGGGGAGCTGTTTTTT.

The chain is built from TRBV28 and TRBJ1-2, with no clear D. CDR1 and CDR2 from the germline V gene are MDHEN and SYDVKM. The V and J ends lost 3 bases and 8 bases respectively, with 16 bases between them. The CDR3 runs to 14 residues. The CDR3 sequence: CASSLGGGRGGYTF. The CDR3 nucleotides read TGTGCCAGCAGTTTGGGTGGAGGGCGGGGAGGCTACACCTTC.

This clone has only one observation. The V and J genes are TRBV30 and TRBJ1-4; 7 nucleotides agree with TRBD1. The length of the CDR3 is 15 residues. The J segment lost 0 bases and the V segment lost 2 bases, leaving 3 bases of the junction unmatched. Germline values: CDR1 GTSNPN, CDR2 SVGIG (reference sequence). DNA for the CDR3: TGTGCCTGGAGTAGTACAGGGGCAACTAATGAAAAACTGTTTTTT. It specifies CAWSSTGATNEKLFF.

The chain employs TRBV7-3 and TRBJ2-3, with TRBD2 identical over 9 bases. This CDR3 comprises 13 residues. V lost 6 bases to trimming and J lost 6 bases; unmatched junction nucleotides: 4. Germline V gives CDR1 SGHTA, CDR2 FQGTGA. CDR3 bases: TGTGCCAGCAGATCCAGCGGGAGGGATACGCAGTATTTT. Translation gives CASRSSGRDTQYF.

V usage is TRBV5-1 and J usage is TRBJ1-1; 12 bases line up with TRBD1. Germline V lookup: CDR1 SGHRS, CDR2 YFSETQ. CDR3 length equals 13 residues. Trimming at V came to 8 bases and at J to 5 bases, leaving 4 bases not matched to a gene. The CDR3 DNA is TGCGCCAGTACGGGACAGGGGGCTACTGAAGCTTTCTTT. This sequence encodes CASTGQGATEAFF.

The chain links TRBV25-1 to TRBJ2-2; a possible D gene is TRBD2 (5 bases). From germline, CDR1 is MGHDK and CDR2 SYGVNS. The CDR3 is 15 residues long. V shed 6 bases and J shed 3 bases, with 14 bases lying between them. CDR3 amino acids: CASSPREKDTGELFF. The CDR3 DNA is TGTGCCAGCAGCCCGAGGGAGAAGGACACCGGGGAGCTGTTTTTT.

This chain links TRBV7-9 with TRBJ2-7; TRBD1 aligns across 7 bases. Germline V gene sequence: CDR1 SEHNR, CDR2 FQNEAQ (reference sequence). The CDR3 sequence is 12 residues long. V dropped 5 bases and J dropped 7; count of bases not matched to a gene: 5. Here the CDR3 DNA reads TGTGCCAGCAGCCGGACAGGCTTAGAGCAGTACTTC. Protein product: CASSRTGLEQYF.

The rearrangement joins TRBV9 to TRBJ1-5; D is perhaps TRBD1 (5 bases). In germline, CDR1 is SGDLS, CDR2 YYNGEE. Between the trimmed V and J ends, which lost 3 bases and 0 bases, there was a span of 19 bases. The CDR3 covers 18 residues. The CDR3 DNA is TGTGCCAGCAGCGCCTCCGCAGGGATCAAGATTAGCAATCAGCCCCAGCATTTT. Protein: CASSASAGIKISNQPQHF.

The rearrangement links TRBV28 to TRBJ2-7, with TRBD1 matching over 7 bases. From germline, CDR1 is MDHEN and CDR2 SYDVKM. Trimming at V came to 5 bases and at J to 3 bases, leaving 7 bases not matched to a gene. This CDR3 region has 14 residues. The CDR3 loop reads CASSPFRGIYEQYF. In DNA form, the CDR3 reads TGTGCCAGCAGTCCGTTCAGGGGGATCTACGAGCAGTACTTC.

This clone appeared a few times. J is TRBJ2-7 and V is TRBV23-1; maybe TRBD2 (6 bases). TRBV23-1 carries the ORF label, with uncertain function. This CDR3 has 14 residues. The V and J ends lost 4 bases and 1 base respectively, with 11 bases between them. The CDR3 spells CASSPPSESYEQYF. The CDR3 DNA reads as TGCGCCAGCAGTCCCCCTAGCGAATCCTACGAGCAGTACTTC.

The chain has TRBV25-1 and TRBJ1-1; 7 bases are shared with TRBD1. The germline CDR1 and CDR2 sequences are MGHDK and SYGVNS. Losses at the gene ends were 7 bases for V and 2 bases for J; bases not matched to a gene: 7. The CDR3 spans 14 residues. The CDR3 spells CASTPGQLNTEAFF. CDR3 coding DNA: TGTGCCAGCACTCCGGGACAGCTAAACACTGAAGCTTTCTTT.

J is TRBJ2-7 and V is TRBV25-1; TRBD1 matches at 9 bases. The V gene end was trimmed by 2 bases and the J gene end by 6 bases; junction bases not matched to a gene: 11. This CDR3 has 16 amino acids. Per the germline V gene, CDR1 is MGHDK and CDR2 is SYGVNS. CDR3 in amino acids: CASSENPGQGPAEQYF. The CDR3 nucleotides are TGTGCCAGCAGTGAAAACCCGGGACAGGGACCCGCCGAGCAGTACTTC.